This T cell receptor (beta chain) was found in a study of control samples from healthy donors and cancer patients. The table came from immunoSEQ multiplex PCR; TCRdb's copy has only in-frame clones and leaves some out. The sample lists roughly 76,000 clones, roughly 94% occurring once. This clone has a single count. The CDR3 contains 15 residues. The V end lost 4 bases, the J end lost 0 bases, and 11 bases lay between the germline ends. Germline V gene sequence: CDR1 SGDLS, CDR2 YYNGEE. Specimen: blood. This chain uses TRBV9 with TRBJ2-1, with D unclear. The clonotype originates from a woman aged 18-30 years in good health. CDR3 DNA sequence: TGTGCCAGCAGCATCGCAGCGAACTCCTACAATGAGCAGTTCTTC. Encoded protein: CASSIAANSYNEQFF.